The present entry profiles one T cell receptor beta chain with its context. Assay: immunoSEQ multiplex PCR; the TCRdb copy retains only in-frame clones and omits some. Of about 160,000 clones in the sample, 80% to 90% were seen once. This record belongs to a study of cytomegalovirus exposure and HLA in healthy donors. Whole-study context: It was reported in a later analysis that the same platform had been used for the roughly 130 validation repertoires as for the approximately 730 first-cohort repertoires.

The CDR3 runs to 13 residues. Germline V gene sequence: CDR1 SSHAT, CDR2 FNYEAQ (reference sequence). Trimming removed 3 bases from V and 2 bases from J; junction bases left unmatched: 1. The receptor was derived from a woman in her 30s in good health and CMV-seronegative. The sample was PBMCs. The V gene is TRBV7-7, the J gene TRBJ2-7; 7 nucleotides match TRBD1. This chain's CDR3 is CASSFGTAYEQYF. CDR3 nucleotide sequence: TGTGCCAGCAGCTTCGGGACAGCCTACGAGCAGTACTTC.